This entry lists 12 T cell receptor beta chains sequenced from one sample in a study of cytomegalovirus exposure and HLA in healthy donors. TCRdb's table, derived via immunoSEQ multiplex PCR, lists solely in-frame clones and lacks some. This table holds about 250,000 clones, more than 85% found once. The sample comprised PBMCs. The receptor source for this set is a man younger than 35 in good health and CMV-seropositive.

The V and J genes are TRBV28 and TRBJ1-4; 11 bases line up with TRBD1. J lost 8 bases, V lost 6 bases, and 8 bases had no gene match. The CDR3 runs to 15 residues. Germline CDR1 reads MDHEN; CDR2 reads SYDVKM. The CDR3 DNA reads TGTGCCAGCAGCTTGGACAGGGGGCACGTCGAAAAACTGTTTTTT. Amino acids: CASSLDRGHVEKLFF.

There are a few counts of this clone. V gene TRBV6-1 combines with J gene TRBJ1-2; D not certain. The CDR3 loop spans 12 amino acids. From germline, CDR1 is MNHNS and CDR2 SASEGT. Deletions cut 6 bases from V and 3 bases from J, with 8 bases between. The CDR3 DNA sequence: TGTGCCAGCAGCGGCGGGGACTATGGCTACACCTTC. This codes for CASSGGDYGYTF.

J is TRBJ2-7 and V is TRBV28; 7 bases are a match to TRBD2. CDR3 length: 15 residues. Germline CDR1 is MDHEN and CDR2 is SYDVKM. With 5 bases clipped from V and 0 bases from J, the junction kept 7 bases outside the gene matches. The CDR3 coding sequence is TGTGCCAGCAGTCGTATAGCGGGCCCCTCCTACGAGCAGTACTTC. Protein: CASSRIAGPSYEQYF.

This rearrangement joins TRBV30 to TRBJ2-1; D is uncertain. The length of the CDR3 is 13 residues. Germline V CDR1 and CDR2: GTSNPN, SVGIG (reference sequence). Trimming cost V 4 bases and J 4 bases, with 11 bases left between them. CDR3 coding DNA: TGTGCCTGGACTCGGACGCTGTACAATGAGCAGTTCTTC. Amino acids: CAWTRTLYNEQFF.

V gene TRBV13 combines with J gene TRBJ2-7; 9 bases fit TRBD1. CDR1 is PRHDT and CDR2 is FYEKMQ in the germline V gene (reference sequence). Losses at the gene ends were 5 bases for V and 1 base for J; bases not matched to a gene: 3. This CDR3 spans 14 amino acids. As DNA, the CDR3 is TGTGCCAGCAGCACCGGACAGGGGTCCTACGAGCAGTACTTC. The encoded protein is CASSTGQGSYEQYF.

In its sample, this clone was seen a few times. This sample includes further DNA sequences coding for the same CDR3. The V and J genes are TRBV27 and TRBJ2-7; a weak D match, TRBD1 (7 bases). V was trimmed by 5 bases and J by 2 bases, leaving 10 bases between them. The CDR3 spans 13 residues. Germline assignment: CDR1 MNHEY and CDR2 SMNVEV (reference sequence). CDR3 nucleotides: TGTGCCAGCAGTCTCAGGGGGGCCTACGAGCAGTACTTC. It translates to CASSLRGAYEQYF.

This clone came up a few times. The CDR3: CASSLGPEQYF. CDR3 DNA: TGTGCCAGCAGCCTTGGGCCCGAGCAGTACTTC. The chain combines TRBV11-2 with TRBJ2-7, with unresolved D. The CDR3 contains 11 residues. Deletions cut 5 bases from V and 6 bases from J, with 8 bases between. Germline V CDR1 and CDR2: SGHAT, FQNNGV.

The V gene is TRBV2, the J gene TRBJ2-1; D call uncertain. The CDR3 totals 11 residues. Between the trimmed V and J ends, which lost 4 bases and 6 bases, there was a span of 4 bases. From germline, CDR1 is SNHLY and CDR2 FYNNEI. This CDR3 is CASSALNEQFF. The CDR3 coding sequence is TGTGCCAGCAGTGCTCTCAATGAGCAGTTCTTC.

The chain couples TRBV29-1 to TRBJ2-5; 7 positions agree with TRBD1. The CDR3 spans 11 residues. In germline, CDR1 is SQVTM, CDR2 ANQGSEA. V trimming: 7 bases; J trimming: 2 bases; junction bases outside the gene matches: 1. CDR3 loop: CSGGQQETQYF. The CDR3, as DNA: TGCAGCGGGGGACAGCAAGAGACCCAGTACTTC.

For this clone: An end of the junction does not agree with germline; a read error may underlie this. The gene calls are TRBV18 and TRBJ1-1, with D tentatively TRBD1 (6 bases). There are 14 residues in the CDR3. Germline V gives CDR1 KGHSH, CDR2 LQKENI. The DNA of the CDR3 is TGTGCCAGCTTACCACTGGGGGCGAACACTGAAGCTTTCTTT. Amino acid sequence: CASLPLGANTEAFF.

The V and J genes are TRBV11-2 and TRBJ1-5, with D unclear. Germline V lookup: CDR1 SGHAT, CDR2 FQNNGV. V dropped 4 bases and J dropped 1 base, with 5 bases sitting between them. This CDR3 is built from 13 residues. Here the CDR3 reads CASSWTSNQPQHF. Here the CDR3 DNA reads TGTGCCAGCAGCTGGACGAGCAATCAGCCCCAGCATTTT.

This chain joins TRBV30 and TRBJ1-3, with 7 bases aligning to TRBD1. Germline CDR1 reads GTSNPN; CDR2 reads SVGIG (reference sequence). The CDR3 loop spans 15 amino acids. Trimming removed 2 bases from V and 2 bases from J; junction bases left unmatched: 6. The CDR3 DNA reads TGTGCCTGGAGTAACACAGGGGTGGCTGGAAACACCATATATTTT. This gives the protein CAWSNTGVAGNTIYF.